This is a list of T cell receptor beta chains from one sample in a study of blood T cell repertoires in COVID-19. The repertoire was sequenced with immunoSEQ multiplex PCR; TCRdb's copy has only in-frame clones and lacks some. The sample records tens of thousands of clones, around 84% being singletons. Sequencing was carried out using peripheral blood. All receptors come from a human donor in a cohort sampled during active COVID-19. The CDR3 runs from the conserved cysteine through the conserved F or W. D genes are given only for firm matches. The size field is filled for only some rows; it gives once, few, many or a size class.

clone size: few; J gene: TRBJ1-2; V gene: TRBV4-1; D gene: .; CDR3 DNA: TGCGCCAGCAGCCAACCAACCAGGGGTAATTACTATGGCTACACCTTC; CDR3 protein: CASSQPTRGNYYGYTF
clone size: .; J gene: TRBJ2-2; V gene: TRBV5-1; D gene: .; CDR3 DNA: TGCGCCAGCAGCCAACGGCCCCAGGGAACCGGCGGGGAGCTGTTTTTT; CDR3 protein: CASSQRPQGTGGELFF
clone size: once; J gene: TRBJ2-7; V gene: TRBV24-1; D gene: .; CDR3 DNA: TGTGCCACCAGTGACCAGCGACTAGGGTCCGAGCAGTACTTC; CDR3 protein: CATSDQRLGSEQYF
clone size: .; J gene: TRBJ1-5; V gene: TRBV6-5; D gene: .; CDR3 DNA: TGTGCCAGCAACCTAGACAGTTTCAATCAGCCCCAGCATTTT; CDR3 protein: CASNLDSFNQPQHF
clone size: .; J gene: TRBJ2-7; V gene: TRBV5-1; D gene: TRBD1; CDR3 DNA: TGCGCCAGCAGCTTGGGGACAGGGGTCGCCTACGAGCAGTACTTC; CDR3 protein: CASSLGTGVAYEQYF
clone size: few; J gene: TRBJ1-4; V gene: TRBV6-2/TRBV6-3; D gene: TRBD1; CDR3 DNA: TGTGCCAGCAGCCCAGGAGGGACAGGGCGTGAAAAACTGTTTTTT; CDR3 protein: CASSPGGTGREKLFF
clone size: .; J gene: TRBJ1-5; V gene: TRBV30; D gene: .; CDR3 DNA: TGTGCCTGGACCCCCCCCGGGAGGGGAGGAGGTCAGCCCCAGCATTTT; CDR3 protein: CAWTPPGRGGGQPQHF
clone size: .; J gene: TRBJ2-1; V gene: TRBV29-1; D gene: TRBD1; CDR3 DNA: TGCAGCGTTGAAGTTTGGGACAGCAGGTACAATGAGCAGTTCTTC; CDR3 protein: CSVEVWDSRYNEQFF
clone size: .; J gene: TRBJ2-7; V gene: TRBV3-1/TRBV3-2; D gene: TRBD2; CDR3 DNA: TGTGCCAGCAGCCGAGATAGCGGGGTTAGCTCCTACGAGCAGTACTTC; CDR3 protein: CASSRDSGVSSYEQYF
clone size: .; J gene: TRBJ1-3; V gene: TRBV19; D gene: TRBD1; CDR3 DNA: TGTGCCAGTAGTACCGGGACAGGGCGCGGAAACACCATATATTTT; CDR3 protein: CASSTGTGRGNTIYF
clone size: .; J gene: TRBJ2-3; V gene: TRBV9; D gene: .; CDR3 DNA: TGTGCCAGCAGCACCGCCAAGGGCCAGGGGTCCCCCGTAGGCACGCAGTATTTT; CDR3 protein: CASSTAKGQGSPVGTQYF
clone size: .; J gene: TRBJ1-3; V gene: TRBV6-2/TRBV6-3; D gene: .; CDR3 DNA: TGTGCCAGCAGTCGGGACACTGGAAACACCATATATTTT; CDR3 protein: CASSRDTGNTIYF